Listed here is a single T cell receptor beta chain. The sample comes from a study of blood T cell repertoires in COVID-19. Sequencing used immunoSEQ multiplex PCR; TCRdb keeps in-frame clones, though not all of them. The table shows some 430,000 clones, with about nine tenths occurring only once. Germline V gene sequence: CDR1 SGHRS, CDR2 YFSETQ. The CDR3 is 18 amino acids. Losses at the gene ends were 3 bases for V and 1 base for J; bases not matched to a gene: 11. Sequencing was performed on PBMCs or T cells enriched from blood (not recorded which). This TCR was recovered from a man in his late teens or twenties who had recovered from COVID-19. J is TRBJ2-4 and V is TRBV5-1; 9 bases fit TRBD2. The CDR3 DNA follows: TGCGCCAGCAGCTCAGGGGTAGCGGGAGAGGGGGCCAAAAACATTCAGTACTTC. Translation: CASSSGVAGEGAKNIQYF.